This TCR beta chain was documented in a study of human T cells and chemical hapten exposure. The overall study: Donors were sensitized with 2% DPC on the upper inner arm. Across its approximately 23 weeks, the study gave patients weekly diphenylcyclopropenone doses to the scalp. Reading of the patch tests, which applied 0.01% DPC to the upper back, occurred at 6 days.

This clonotype showed up many times. TCRdb fed the RACE reads into MiXCR, producing one record per CDR3 protein. The sample shows about 300,000 distinct CDR3 sequences, approximately 5% of them seen only once. Trimming shortened V by 4 bases and J by 0 bases, and 7 bases separated the two germline ends. This CDR3 contains 13 residues. CDR1 is SGHNT, CDR2 YYREEE, per germline (reference sequence). Time point: pre-sensitization, week 0. Specified treatment: therapeutic diphenylcyclopropenone sensitization with weekly scalp DPC. This rearrangement joins TRBV5-4 to TRBJ1-2, with a tentative D call TRBD1 (5 bases). The clonotype comes from a woman under 30 with alopecia areata. Some clones in this sample may be carry-over from other donors' samples. Material: whole blood, obtained in connection with sensitization to the hapten diphenylcyclopropenone (DPC). As DNA, the CDR3 is TGTGCCAGCAGCCCGGACACTAACTATGGCTACACCTTC. This translates into CASSPDTNYGYTF. Together with reference TRBV5-4 and TRBJ1-2, the CDR3 gives the full variable domain: ETGVTQSPTHLIKTRGQQVTLRCSSQSGHNTVSWYQQALGQGPQFIFQYYREEENGRGNFPPRFSGLQFPNYSSELNVNALELDDSALYLCASSPDTNYGYTFGSGTRLTVV.